These 15 T cell receptor beta chains came from one sample sequenced in a study of blood T cell repertoires in COVID-19. The repertoire was sequenced with immunoSEQ multiplex PCR; TCRdb's copy has only in-frame clones and lacks some. This table holds under 450,000 clones, about 87% found once. Input material: peripheral blood. These receptors were taken from a woman aged 45 to 65 with COVID-19, enrolled during active disease.

This sequence joins TRBV5-1 and TRBJ1-2, with 7 bases matching TRBD1. In germline, CDR1 is SGHRS, CDR2 YFSETQ. The J segment lost 5 bases and the V segment lost 2 bases, leaving 9 bases of the junction unmatched. This CDR3 is 15 amino acids long. CDR3 sequence (DNA): TGCGCCAGCAGCTTCTTGGGGACAGCCGCGTATGGCTACACCTTC. Protein: CASSFLGTAAYGYTF.

The V and J genes are TRBV3-1 (or the pseudogene TRBV3-2) and TRBJ1-1; D is possibly TRBD1 (5 bases). V was shortened by 3 bases and J by 9 bases, with 11 bases between the two germline ends. Looked up from germline, CDR1 is LGHDT and CDR2 is YNNKEL (reference sequence). This CDR3 is 12 amino acids long. CDR3 nucleotides: TGTGCCAGCAGCCAGGGGGGTAATAAAGCTTTCTTT. Protein sequence: CASSQGGNKAFF.

The chain joins TRBV5-1 to TRBJ2-7, with D perhaps matching TRBD2 (6 bases). The CDR3 spans 12 residues. Deletions cut 4 bases from V and 6 bases from J, with 11 bases between. CDR1 and CDR2 (germline): SGHRS, YFSETQ. The CDR3 nucleotides are TGCGCCAGCAGCGGGGACGGGGGCGAGCAGTACTTC. Translated, it gives CASSGDGGEQYF.

The chain joins TRBV4-2 to TRBJ2-7; 7 bases are a match to TRBD1. This CDR3 is built from 14 residues. Germline V gene sequence: CDR1 LGHNA, CDR2 YNFKEQ. Losses at the gene ends were 1 base for V and 6 bases for J; bases not matched to a gene: 6. CDR3 residues: CASSQGQGIPEQYF. The CDR3 region has the DNA TGTGCCAGCAGCCAAGGACAGGGAATCCCCGAGCAGTACTTC.

This sequence joins TRBV4-1 and TRBJ2-7, with D maybe TRBD2 (7 bases). The V end was cut by 3 bases, the J end by 0 bases, with 15 bases between. Germline-derived CDR1 and CDR2 are MGHRA and YSYEKL. This CDR3 is built from 16 residues. CDR3 region: CASSQLGGAGSYEQYF. The CDR3, as DNA: TGCGCCAGCAGCCAGTTGGGGGGGGCCGGCTCCTACGAGCAGTACTTC.

The sample holds a few counts of this clone. V gene TRBV27 combines with J gene TRBJ1-2; 8 bases line up with TRBD1. CDR3 length: 12 residues. V was pared by 5 bases and J by 10 bases, with 6 bases of the junction left unmatched. Germline CDR1 is MNHEY and CDR2 is SMNVEV (reference sequence). CDR3 loop: CASSTGGRDYTF. The CDR3 DNA is TGTGCCAGCAGTACAGGGGGGAGGGACTACACCTTC.

The chain employs TRBV30 and TRBJ1-2; D may be TRBD1 (5 bases). Trimming took off 4 bases at V and 4 bases at J, with 13 bases between the two ends. The CDR3 covers 13 residues. CDR1 and CDR2 (germline): GTSNPN, SVGIG (reference sequence). CDR3 protein: CAWIAGRAYGYTF. DNA of the CDR3: TGTGCCTGGATCGCAGGGAGGGCCTATGGCTACACCTTC.

This clone was found a few times. The gene calls are TRBV6-1 and TRBJ2-7; 9 bases line up with TRBD2. The CDR3 loop spans 14 amino acids. The junction had 2 bases not matched to a gene; V was cut back by 3 bases and J by 2 bases. CDR1 is MNHNS and CDR2 is SASEGT in the germline V gene. DNA of the CDR3: TGTGCCAGCAGTGAGGAGCGGGGGGCCTACGAGCAGTACTTC. This gives the protein CASSEERGAYEQYF.

The rearrangement links TRBV10-1 to TRBJ1-1; 7 bases agree with TRBD1. Germline V gene data show CDR1 as WNHNN and CDR2 as SYGVQD (reference sequence). This CDR3 has 15 residues. J was trimmed by 6 bases and V by 3 bases; bases with no gene match: 10. The DNA for the CDR3 is TGCGCCAGCAGTGATTCGACAGGGTCGAGGGCTGAAGCTTTCTTT. Its translation: CASSDSTGSRAEAFF.

The chain carries TRBV19 and TRBJ1-1; D unclear. The V gene lost 6 bases and the J gene lost 5 bases, with 19 bases spanning the gap. Germline V gene lookup returns CDR1 LNHDA and CDR2 SQIVND (reference sequence). The CDR3 runs to 15 residues. This chain's CDR3 is CASSVSGIMRTEAFF. The CDR3 DNA sequence: TGTGCCAGTAGCGTTTCCGGGATCATGAGGACTGAAGCTTTCTTT.

The chain employs TRBV7-3 and TRBJ1-3; a possible D gene is TRBD1 (6 bases). The CDR3 is 15 residues long. CDR1 is SGHTA, CDR2 FQGTGA, per germline. V was cut by 5 bases and J by 0 bases, with 11 bases left in between. The CDR3 reads CASSVPTGSGNTIYF. CDR3 nucleotide sequence: TGTGCCAGCAGCGTACCGACAGGCTCTGGAAACACCATATATTTT.

The V gene is TRBV9, the J gene TRBJ1-2, with 7 bases lining up with TRBD1. V gave up 1 base and J gave up 8 bases; unmatched junction bases: 14. The CDR3 sequence is 16 residues long. Germline V gene sequence: CDR1 SGDLS, CDR2 YYNGEE. CDR3 amino acids: CASSVNEGASSPGYTF. CDR3 nucleotides: TGTGCCAGCAGCGTAAACGAGGGGGCCTCATCTCCGGGCTACACCTTC. Drawing the rest from reference TRBV9 and TRBJ1-2, the complete variable domain is DSGVTQTPKHLITATGQRVTLRCSPRSGDLSVYWYQQSLDQGLQFLIQYYNGEERAKGNILERFSAQQFPDLHSELNLSSLELGDSALYFCASSVNEGASSPGYTFGSGTRLTVV.

The V call is TRBV5-6, the J call TRBJ2-3; possibly TRBD2 for D (6 bases). This CDR3 has 16 amino acids. The V and J ends lost 0 bases and 5 bases respectively, with 16 bases between them. The germline V gene has CDR1 SGHDT and CDR2 YYEEEE. The CDR3 nucleotides read TGTGCCAGCAGCTTGGATAGGGGACTGGTTGGAGATACGCAGTATTTT. It is translated as CASSLDRGLVGDTQYF.

The chain combines TRBV6-5 with TRBJ2-7; a possible D gene is TRBD1 (6 bases). The V end was cut by 8 bases, the J end by 5 bases, with 13 bases between. CDR3 length: 12 residues. Germline values: CDR1 MNHEY, CDR2 SVGAGI. The CDR3 spells CASRTVWHEQYF. CDR3 nucleotides: TGTGCCAGCCGGACAGTTTGGCACGAGCAGTACTTC.

This chain links TRBV2 with TRBJ1-1; D may be TRBD1 (6 bases). V was shortened by 7 bases and J by 6 bases, with 18 bases between the two germline ends. CDR1 is SNHLY and CDR2 is FYNNEI in the germline V gene. The CDR3 consists of 14 residues. The CDR3, as DNA: TGTGCCAGCATTCGAACACAGGGTAGCCCTGAAGCTTTCTTT. Its translation is CASIRTQGSPEAFF.